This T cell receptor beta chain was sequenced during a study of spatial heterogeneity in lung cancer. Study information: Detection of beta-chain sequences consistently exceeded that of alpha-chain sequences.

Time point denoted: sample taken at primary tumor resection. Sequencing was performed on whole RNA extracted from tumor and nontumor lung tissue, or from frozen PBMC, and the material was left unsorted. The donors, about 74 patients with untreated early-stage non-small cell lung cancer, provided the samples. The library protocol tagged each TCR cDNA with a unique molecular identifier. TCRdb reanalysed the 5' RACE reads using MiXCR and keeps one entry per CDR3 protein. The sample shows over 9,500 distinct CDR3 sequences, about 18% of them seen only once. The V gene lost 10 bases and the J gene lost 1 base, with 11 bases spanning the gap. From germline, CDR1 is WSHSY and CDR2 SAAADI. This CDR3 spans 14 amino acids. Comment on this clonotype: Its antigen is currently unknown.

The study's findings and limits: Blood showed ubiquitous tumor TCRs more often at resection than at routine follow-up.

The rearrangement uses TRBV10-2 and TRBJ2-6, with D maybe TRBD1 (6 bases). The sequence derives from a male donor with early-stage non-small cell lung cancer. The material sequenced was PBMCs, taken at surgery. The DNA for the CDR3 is TGCGCCACACATCAGGGGTCTGGGGCCAACGTCCTGACTTTC. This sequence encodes CATHQGSGANVLTF.